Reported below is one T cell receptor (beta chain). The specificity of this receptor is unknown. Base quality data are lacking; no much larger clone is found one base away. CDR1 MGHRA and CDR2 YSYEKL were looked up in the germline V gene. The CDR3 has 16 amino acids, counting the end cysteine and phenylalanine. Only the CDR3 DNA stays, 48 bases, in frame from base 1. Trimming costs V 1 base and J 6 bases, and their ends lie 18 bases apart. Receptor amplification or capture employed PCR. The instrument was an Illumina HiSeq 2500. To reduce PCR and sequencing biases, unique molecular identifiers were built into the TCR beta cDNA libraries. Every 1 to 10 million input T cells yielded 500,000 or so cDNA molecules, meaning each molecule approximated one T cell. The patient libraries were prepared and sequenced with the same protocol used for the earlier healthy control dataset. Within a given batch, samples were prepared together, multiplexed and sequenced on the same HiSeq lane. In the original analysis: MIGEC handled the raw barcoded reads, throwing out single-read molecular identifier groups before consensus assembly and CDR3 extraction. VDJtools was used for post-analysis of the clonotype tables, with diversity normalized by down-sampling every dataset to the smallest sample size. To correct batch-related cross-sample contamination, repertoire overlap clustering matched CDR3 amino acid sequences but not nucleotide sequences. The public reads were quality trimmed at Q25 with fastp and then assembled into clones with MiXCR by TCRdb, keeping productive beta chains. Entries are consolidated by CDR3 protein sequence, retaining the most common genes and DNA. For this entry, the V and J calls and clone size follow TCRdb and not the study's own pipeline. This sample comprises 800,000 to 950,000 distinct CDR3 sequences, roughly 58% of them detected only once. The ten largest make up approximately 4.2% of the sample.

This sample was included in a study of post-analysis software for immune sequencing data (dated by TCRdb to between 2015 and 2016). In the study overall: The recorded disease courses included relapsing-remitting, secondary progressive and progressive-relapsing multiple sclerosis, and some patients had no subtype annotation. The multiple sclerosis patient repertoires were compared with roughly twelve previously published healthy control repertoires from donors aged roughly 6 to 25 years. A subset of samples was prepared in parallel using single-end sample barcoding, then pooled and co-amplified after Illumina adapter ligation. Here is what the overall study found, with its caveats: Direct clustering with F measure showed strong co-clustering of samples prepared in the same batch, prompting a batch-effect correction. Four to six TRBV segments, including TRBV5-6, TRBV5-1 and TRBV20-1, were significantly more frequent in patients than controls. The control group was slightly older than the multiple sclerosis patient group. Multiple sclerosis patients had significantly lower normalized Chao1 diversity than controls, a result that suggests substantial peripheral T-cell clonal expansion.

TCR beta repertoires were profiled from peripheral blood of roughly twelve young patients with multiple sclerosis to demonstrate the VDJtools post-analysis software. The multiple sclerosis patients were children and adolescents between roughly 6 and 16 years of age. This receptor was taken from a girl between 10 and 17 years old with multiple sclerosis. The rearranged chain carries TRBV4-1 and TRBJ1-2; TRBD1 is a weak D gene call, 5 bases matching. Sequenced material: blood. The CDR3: CASSQVGDVEGNGYTF. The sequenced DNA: TGCGCCAGCAGCCAAGTCGGGGACGTGGAGGGAAATGGCTACACCTTC.